This TCR beta chain was retrieved from a study of cytomegalovirus exposure and HLA in healthy donors. Study details: Across some 400 genotyped donors, around 80% landed in the Caucasian-associated ancestry cluster. The study's findings and limits: Previously analyzed data showed that most TCR beta V segments were productive at a frequency of about 87% or about 30%. From TCR beta sequences, most subjects' HLA-A and HLA-B alleles were reportedly predicted accurately.

PCR used 60 Vbeta primers and 13 Jbeta primers. Some clones are missing from TCRdb's copy, which holds only in-frame ones; the method was immunoSEQ multiplex PCR. The data contain about 160,000 clones, roughly 79% of them singletons. Details on this clone: As yet, its antigen is unknown.

Germline CDR1 and CDR2: SGHTA and FQGNSA. Trimming cost V 5 bases and J 8 bases, with 21 bases left between them. The CDR3 extends over 15 amino acids. The clonotype comes from a woman aged 50 to 60 in good health and CMV-seronegative. The J gene is TRBJ1-2, the V gene TRBV7-2; a possible D gene is TRBD1 (5 bases). Sequenced: PBMCs. CDR3 residues: CASSPGGRGKEGYTF. DNA for the CDR3: TGTGCCAGCAGCCCCGGAGGGAGGGGCAAGGAGGGCTACACCTTC.